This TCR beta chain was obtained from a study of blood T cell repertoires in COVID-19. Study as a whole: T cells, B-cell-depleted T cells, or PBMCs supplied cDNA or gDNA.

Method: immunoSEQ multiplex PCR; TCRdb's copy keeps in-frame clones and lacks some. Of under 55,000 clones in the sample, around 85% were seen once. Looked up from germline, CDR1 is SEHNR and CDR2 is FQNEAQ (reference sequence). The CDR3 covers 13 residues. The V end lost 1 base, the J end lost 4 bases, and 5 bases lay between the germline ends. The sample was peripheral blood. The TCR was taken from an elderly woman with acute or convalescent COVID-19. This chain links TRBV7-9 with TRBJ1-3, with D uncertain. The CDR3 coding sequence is TGTGCCAGCAGCTTAGGGGCAGGAAACACCATATATTTT. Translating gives CASSLGAGNTIYF.